The next 18 T cell receptor beta chains were all read from a single sample in a study of blood T cell repertoires in COVID-19 (dated by TCRdb to 2019 to 2021). Libraries were built with the immunoSEQ multiplex PCR assay. TCRdb's version of the immuneACCESS table is confined to in-frame rearrangements and falls short of the full clone set. An unresolved V gene accounts for under half of the shortfall where checked; the remainder is of unknown origin. Present in this sample are tens of thousands of clones, about 85% of which were seen just once. The ten top clones hold 13% of the sample. The sequenced sample consisted of peripheral blood. Receptors were obtained from a woman between 65 and 79 years old in a cohort sampled during active COVID-19.

The J gene is TRBJ1-1, the V gene TRBV28; D unclear. The CDR3 has 13 amino acids. Germline V CDR1 and CDR2: MDHEN, SYDVKM. V lost 2 bases to trimming and J lost 5 bases, with 9 bases between them. The CDR3 is CASSLIDFTEAFF. The CDR3 DNA is TGTGCCAGCAGTTTAATCGACTTTACTGAAGCTTTCTTT.

The chain is built from TRBV27 and TRBJ1-5; TRBD1 matches 7 bases. V trimming: 1 base; J trimming: 2 bases; junction bases outside the gene matches: 2. Germline lookup yields CDR1 MNHEY and CDR2 SMNVEV (reference sequence). The CDR3 sequence is 15 residues long. CDR3 sequence (DNA): TGTGCCAGCAGTTTATTCCAGGGGGGCAATCAGCCCCAGCATTTT. Its protein is CASSLFQGGNQPQHF.

The V and J genes are TRBV10-1 and TRBJ2-2; 7 bases are a match to TRBD2. Germline lookup yields CDR1 WNHNN and CDR2 SYGVQD (reference sequence). The CDR3 loop spans 13 amino acids. V lost 6 bases, J lost 3 bases, and 1 base stayed unmatched. The CDR3 here is CASRLADTGELFF. Written as DNA, the CDR3 is TGCGCCAGCAGGCTAGCGGACACCGGGGAGCTGTTTTTT.

This clone came up once. The chain is built from TRBV12-3 or TRBV12-4 and TRBJ2-3, with TRBD1 matching 9 bases. The CDR3 totals 13 residues. The junction had 5 bases not matched to a gene; V was cut back by 10 bases and J by 3 bases. In nucleotides, the CDR3 is TGTGCCAACTCCGGGACAGGGACAGATACGCAGTATTTT. Translation gives CANSGTGTDTQYF.

Notes on this clone: At one end the junction does not follow the germline gene, possibly because of a read error. The V and J genes are TRBV6-1 and TRBJ2-1, with 8 bases that match TRBD2. Germline CDR1 MNHNS, CDR2 SASEGT. The CDR3 consists of 15 residues. CDR3 residues: CASSEAGEGFDEQFF. The CDR3 DNA reads as TGTGCCAGCAGCGAAGCGGGAGAGGGCTTCGATGAGCAGTTCTTC.

The chain is built from TRBV3-1 (or the pseudogene TRBV3-2) and TRBJ1-5, with a possible D match to TRBD1 (5 bases). Trimming removed 1 base from V and 4 bases from J, with 8 bases in between. The CDR3 loop spans 14 amino acids. The germline CDR1 and CDR2 sequences are LGHDT and YNNKEL (reference sequence). The CDR3 DNA follows: TGTGCCAGCAGCCAAGTCGGGGGGAATCAGCCCCAGCATTTT. This sequence encodes CASSQVGGNQPQHF.

The chain joins TRBV7-8 to TRBJ2-1; 9 bases match TRBD2. With V trimmed by 3 bases and J by 3 bases, 6 bases remained unmatched. This CDR3 comprises 16 residues. Germline loops: CDR1 SGHVS, CDR2 FQNEAQ. The CDR3 here is CASSLTSGQNYNEQFF. CDR3 coding DNA: TGTGCCAGCAGCTTGACTAGCGGACAAAACTACAATGAGCAGTTCTTC.

This chain joins TRBV28 and TRBJ1-6, with D perhaps matching TRBD1 (6 bases). The CDR3 totals 15 residues. Germline values: CDR1 MDHEN, CDR2 SYDVKM. V shed 5 bases and J shed 6 bases, with 14 bases lying between them. The CDR3 region has the DNA TGTGCCAGCAGTGTCACAGGGATCGGTAATTCACCCCTCCACTTT. Its protein product is CASSVTGIGNSPLHF.

The chain joins TRBV4-3 to TRBJ2-3; TRBD2 aligns across 8 bases. The CDR3 is made up of 15 amino acids. V lost 4 bases to trimming and J lost 4 bases; unmatched junction nucleotides: 7. CDR1 and CDR2 (germline): LGHNA, YSLEER. In DNA, the CDR3 is TGCGCCAGCAGCCCTAAGAGCGGGAGTTCAGATACGCAGTATTTT. Translation gives CASSPKSGSSDTQYF.

The chain couples TRBV27 to TRBJ1-2; a weak D match, TRBD1 (5 bases). V was pared by 5 bases and J by 2 bases, with 9 bases between. Germline assignment: CDR1 MNHEY and CDR2 SMNVEV (reference sequence). This CDR3 is 13 amino acids long. This CDR3 reads CASSGTGNYGYTF. CDR3 DNA sequence: TGTGCCAGCAGTGGCACAGGAAACTATGGCTACACCTTC.

This clone was detected a few times. The chain recombines TRBV7-2 with TRBJ1-5, with 12 bases lining up with TRBD1. Germline V gene sequence: CDR1 SGHTA, CDR2 FQGNSA. J gave up 8 bases and V 4 bases, and 9 bases lay outside the gene matches. The CDR3 extends over 16 amino acids. CDR3: CASSSPGTGGAKPQHF. In DNA form, the CDR3 reads TGTGCCAGCAGCTCCCCAGGGACAGGGGGCGCAAAGCCCCAGCATTTT.

This chain connects TRBV28 to TRBJ2-7, with D unclear. The germline V gene encodes CDR1 MDHEN and CDR2 SYDVKM. V shed 2 bases and J shed 7 bases, with 6 bases lying between them. CDR3 length: 11 amino acids. The chain's CDR3 is CASSLTREQYF. The CDR3 region has the DNA TGTGCCAGCAGTTTAACGCGGGAGCAGTACTTC.

This chain uses TRBV19 with TRBJ1-5; the D is unclear. There are 13 residues in the CDR3. V lost 7 bases to trimming and J lost 4 bases, with 11 bases between them. Germline V CDR1 and CDR2: LNHDA, SQIVND (reference sequence). CDR3 region: CASNTIANQPQHF. Written as DNA, the CDR3 is TGTGCCAGTAACACTATAGCAAATCAGCCCCAGCATTTT.

V gene TRBV18 combines with J gene TRBJ1-1; D is perhaps TRBD1 (6 bases). Trimming left V 6 bases short and J 3 bases short, with 11 bases between. Looked up from germline, CDR1 is KGHSH and CDR2 is LQKENI. This CDR3 contains 13 residues. DNA for the CDR3: TGTGCCAGCTCCCCGGACAGCTACACTGAAGCTTTCTTT. Translated: CASSPDSYTEAFF.

The chain carries TRBV5-4 and TRBJ1-2; D is possibly TRBD1 (6 bases). Between the trimmed V and J ends, which lost 0 bases and 5 bases, there was a span of 8 bases. The V gene's germline CDR1 is SGHNT and CDR2 YYREEE (reference sequence). The CDR3 sequence is 13 residues long. The CDR3 sequence is CASSLDRDYGYTF. The CDR3 DNA is TGTGCCAGCAGCTTGGACAGGGATTATGGCTACACCTTC.

This chain connects TRBV7-2 to TRBJ1-3, with 9 bases identical to TRBD1. After removal of 4 bases from V and 1 base from J, the junction contained 5 bases not matched to a gene. The CDR3 is 16 residues long. Per germline, CDR1 SGHTA and CDR2 FQGNSA. CDR3 amino acids: CASSSSQGASGNTIYF. DNA of the CDR3: TGTGCCAGCAGCTCTTCACAGGGGGCATCTGGAAACACCATATATTTT.

The rearrangement links TRBV24-1 to TRBJ1-2, with D possibly matching TRBD1 (5 bases). CDR1 and CDR2 (germline): KGHDR, SFDVKD. The V and J ends lost 9 bases and 2 bases respectively, with 15 bases between them. The CDR3 consists of 14 residues. The DNA for the CDR3 is TGTGCCACCCGAAGCGGGGACCCGAACTATGGCTACACCTTC. Amino acid sequence: CATRSGDPNYGYTF.

This chain connects TRBV11-1 to TRBJ2-7, with TRBD2 matching 7 bases. V lost 5 bases, J lost 6 bases, and 13 bases stayed unmatched. The CDR3 has 15 residues. The germline CDR1 and CDR2 sequences are SGHAT and FQDESV (reference sequence). The CDR3 nucleotides read TGTGCCAGCAGCCTGGCTAACGGGAGGATCGGCGAGCAGTACTTC. Protein product: CASSLANGRIGEQYF.